The clone carrying this TCR beta chain was counted many times. RNA transcripts gave rise to amplified TCR beta CDR3 regions. The study used the HTBI primer set for a first-round RT-PCR of the TCR CDR3. Each CDR3 protein gets one entry after TCRdb re-called the multiplex PCR reads with MiXCR. The repertoire holds 550,000 to 850,000 distinct CDR3 sequences, with 18% as singletons. This CDR3 has 15 amino acids. Trimming cost V 1 base and J 4 bases; bases outside gene matches: 3. The germline gives CDR1 DFQATT, CDR2 SNEGSKA (reference sequence). This entry belongs to a study of T cells in Graves' hyperthyroidism and ophthalmopathy.

Sequences were obtained from blood. The chain couples TRBV20-1 to TRBJ2-3; 12 nucleotides agree with TRBD2. The sequence derives from a woman aged 50 to 65 with Graves' hyperthyroidism that later progressed to Graves' ophthalmopathy. The CDR3 spells CSARATSGGADTQYF. The CDR3 DNA reads TGCAGTGCTAGAGCGACTAGCGGGGGAGCAGATACGCAGTATTTT.